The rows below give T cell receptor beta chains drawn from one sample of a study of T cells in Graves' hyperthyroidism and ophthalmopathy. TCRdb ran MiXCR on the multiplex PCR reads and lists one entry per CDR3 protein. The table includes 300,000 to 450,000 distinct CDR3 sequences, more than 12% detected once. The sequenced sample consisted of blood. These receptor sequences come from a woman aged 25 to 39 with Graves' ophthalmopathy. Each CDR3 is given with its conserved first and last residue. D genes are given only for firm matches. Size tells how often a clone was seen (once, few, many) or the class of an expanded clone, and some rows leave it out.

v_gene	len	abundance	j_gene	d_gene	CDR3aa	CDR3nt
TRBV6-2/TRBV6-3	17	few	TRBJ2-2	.	CASSYSAGVTNTGELFF	TGTGCCAGCAGTTACTCGGCAGGCGTCACGAACACCGGGGAGCTGTTTTTT
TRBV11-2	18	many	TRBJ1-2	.	CASSLAVLAGSHHYGYTF	TGTGCCAGCAGCTTAGCCGTTTTGGCGGGGAGTCATCACTATGGCTACACCTTC
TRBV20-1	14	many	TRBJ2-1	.	CSARTGSSYNEQFF	TGCAGTGCTAGAACCGGCAGCTCCTACAATGAGCAGTTCTTC
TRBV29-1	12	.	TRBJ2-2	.	CSVDWDTGELFF	TGCAGCGTTGACTGGGACACCGGGGAGCTGTTTTTT
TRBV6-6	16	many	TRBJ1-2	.	CASSYSFPQKDYGYTF	TGTGCCAGCAGTTACTCGTTCCCCCAGAAAGATTATGGCTACACCTTC
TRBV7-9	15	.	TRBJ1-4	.	CASSLGQGDSGKLFF	TGTGCCAGCAGCTTAGGGCAGGGAGATTCGGGAAAACTGTTTTTT
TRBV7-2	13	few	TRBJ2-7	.	CASSLNLAYEQYF	TGTGCCAGCAGCTTGAATCTGGCCTACGAGCAGTACTTC
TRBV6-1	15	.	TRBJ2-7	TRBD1	CASSTPGQFSYEQYF	TGTGCCAGCAGTACCCCGGGACAGTTCTCCTACGAGCAGTACTTC
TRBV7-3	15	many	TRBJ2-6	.	CASSLAVSGANVLTF	TGTGCCAGCAGCTTAGCCGTCTCTGGGGCCAACGTCCTGACTTTC
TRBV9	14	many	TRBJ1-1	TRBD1	CASSVTGGNTEAFF	TGTGCCAGCAGCGTTACAGGGGGCAACACTGAAGCTTTCTTT
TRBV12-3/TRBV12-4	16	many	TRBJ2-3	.	CASSLSGLRFTDTQYF	TGTGCCAGCAGTTTATCAGGGTTACGTTTCACAGATACGCAGTATTTT
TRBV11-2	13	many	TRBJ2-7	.	CASSSGLNYEQYF	TGTGCCAGCAGCTCGGGTCTAAACTACGAGCAGTACTTC
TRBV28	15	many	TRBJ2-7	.	CASSLLVADQREQYF	TGTGCCAGCAGTTTGTTGGTAGCGGACCAACGGGAGCAGTACTTC
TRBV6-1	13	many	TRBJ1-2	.	CASSAIQGTGYTF	TGTGCCAGCAGTGCCATACAGGGTACGGGCTACACCTTC
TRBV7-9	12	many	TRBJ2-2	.	CASSLGEGELFF	TGTGCCAGCAGCTTAGGAGAGGGGGAGCTGTTTTTT
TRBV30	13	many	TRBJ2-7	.	CAWSDTLSYEQYF	TGTGCCTGGAGTGACACCCTCTCCTACGAGCAGTACTTC
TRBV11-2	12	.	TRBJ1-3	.	CASSQGVDTIYF	TGTGCCAGCTCCCAGGGCGTGGACACCATATATTTT
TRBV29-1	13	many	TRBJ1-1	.	CSVDVGGSTEAFF	TGCAGCGTTGACGTGGGGGGGAGCACTGAAGCTTTCTTT
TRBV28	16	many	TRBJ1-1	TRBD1	CASRATSTGGSTEAFF	TGTGCCAGCAGAGCGACTTCGACAGGGGGGAGTACTGAAGCTTTCTTT
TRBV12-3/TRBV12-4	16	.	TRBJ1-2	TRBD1	CASKVRDRALNYGYTF	TGTGCCTCGAAGGTCCGGGACAGGGCTCTTAACTATGGCTACACCTTC
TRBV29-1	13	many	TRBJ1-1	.	CSVEVGGDTEAFF	TGCAGCGTTGAGGTCGGGGGGGACACTGAAGCTTTCTTT
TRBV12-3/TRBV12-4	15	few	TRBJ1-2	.	CASSPPVRAVYGYTF	TGTGCCAGCAGCCCCCCGGTCCGGGCAGTATATGGCTACACCTTC
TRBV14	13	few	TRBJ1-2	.	CASSHWGNYGYTF	TGTGCCAGCAGCCACTGGGGGAACTATGGCTACACCTTC
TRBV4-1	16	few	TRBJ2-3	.	CASSQDLRGGTDTQYF	TGCGCCAGCAGCCAAGATCTCAGAGGCGGCACAGATACGCAGTATTTT
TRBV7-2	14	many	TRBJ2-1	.	CASSLSRGDNEQFF	TGTGCCAGCAGCTTAAGTCGCGGGGACAATGAGCAGTTCTTC
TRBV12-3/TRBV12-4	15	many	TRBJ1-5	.	CASSSDSRRNQPQHF	TGTGCCAGCAGTTCGGACAGCCGACGCAATCAGCCCCAGCATTTT
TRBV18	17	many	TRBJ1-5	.	CASSLADTLFGDQPQHF	TGTGCCAGCTCACTGGCGGACACCCTGTTTGGCGATCAGCCCCAGCATTTT
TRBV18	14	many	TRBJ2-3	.	CASSAGDSTDTQYF	TGTGCCAGCTCAGCTGGGGACAGCACAGATACGCAGTATTTT
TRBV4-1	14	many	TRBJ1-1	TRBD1	CASRPGTGNTEAFF	TGCGCCAGCAGGCCCGGGACAGGGAACACTGAAGCTTTCTTT
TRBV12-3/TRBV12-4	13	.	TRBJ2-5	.	CASSLHSGETQYF	TGTGCCAGCAGTTTACATAGCGGAGAGACCCAGTACTTC
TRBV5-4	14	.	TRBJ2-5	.	CASSLDRFQETQYF	TGTGCCAGCAGCTTGGATCGATTTCAAGAGACCCAGTACTTC
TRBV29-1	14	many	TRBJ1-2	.	CSVDGDRSNHGYTF	TGCAGCGTTGACGGTGACAGATCAAACCATGGCTACACCTTC
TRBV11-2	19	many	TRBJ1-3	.	CASSFLGTGILLSGNTIYF	TGTGCCAGCAGCTTTCTTGGAACAGGGATCCTTCTTTCTGGAAACACCATATATTTT
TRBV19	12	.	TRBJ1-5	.	CASNPSNQPQHF	TGTGCCAGTAACCCAAGCAATCAGCCCCAGCATTTT
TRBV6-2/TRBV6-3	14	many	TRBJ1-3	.	CASRQPGQSGAIYF	TGTGCCAGCAGGCAACCGGGACAATCAGGAGCCATATATTTT
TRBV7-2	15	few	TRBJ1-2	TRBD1	CASSLGTGSNYSYTF	TGTGCCAGCAGCTTGGGGACAGGCTCCAACTATAGCTACACCTTC
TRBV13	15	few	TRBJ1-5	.	CASSLGGAENQPQHF	TGTGCCAGCAGCTTAGGGGGCGCGGAAAATCAGCCCCAGCATTTT
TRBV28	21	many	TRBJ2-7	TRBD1	CASSPPEPGTGGYMVSYEQYF	TGTGCCAGCAGTCCACCGGAGCCCGGGACAGGGGGTTATATGGTTTCCTACGAGCAGTACTTC
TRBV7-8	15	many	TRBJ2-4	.	CASSLEGWSKNIQYF	TGTGCCAGCAGCTTAGAAGGGTGGAGCAAAAACATTCAGTACTTC
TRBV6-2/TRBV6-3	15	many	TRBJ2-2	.	CASSIWAVNTGELFF	TGTGCCAGCAGTATCTGGGCGGTGAACACCGGGGAGCTGTTTTTT
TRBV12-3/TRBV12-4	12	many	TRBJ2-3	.	CASSLWADTQYF	TGTGCCAGCAGTTTATGGGCAGATACGCAGTATTTT
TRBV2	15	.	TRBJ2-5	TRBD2	CASSGLAAGGETQYF	TGTGCCAGCAGTGGACTAGCGGCGGGGGGAGAGACCCAGTACTTC
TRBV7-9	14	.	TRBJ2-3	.	CASSSEQGSDTQYF	TGTGCCAGCAGCAGTGAACAGGGTTCAGATACGCAGTATTTT
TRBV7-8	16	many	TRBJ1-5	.	CASSLLTGTRERPQHF	TGTGCCAGCAGCTTACTTACGGGGACGCGGGAGCGGCCCCAGCATTTT